This paragraph covers one T cell receptor (beta chain) sequence. This record belongs to a study of tumor-infiltrating lymphocytes in localized non-small cell lung cancer. The CDR3 length is 16 residues. Profiled with immunoSEQ multiplex PCR; TCRdb holds only in-frame clones, not every one. In the table there are under 5,000 clones, around 62% of which are singletons. The receptor was isolated from a human donor with non-small cell lung cancer. Specimen: uninvolved lung tissue not adjacent to the tumor. The chain employs TRBV21-1 and TRBJ1-2; whether TRBD1, the table's D call, matches the DNA was not checked. TRBV21-1 is a recognized pseudogene. The CDR3 spells CASSPAGTGVRYGYTF. The CDR3 region has the DNA TGTGCCAGCAGCCCTGCCGGGACAGGCGTCCGCTATGGCTACACCTTC.